The 9 T cell receptor beta chains in this list originate from one sample, sequenced in a study of regulatory T cells in long-lasting Graves disease. Noted time point: newly diagnosed GD, antithyroid drugs for less than 3 months. PBMCs provided the RNA from which the TCR library was made. Library construction for TCR beta used iRepertoire HTBI primers and Arm-PCR of CDR3 regions. TCRdb analysed the multiplex PCR reads with MiXCR anew, one entry per CDR3 protein. The sample lists 350,000 to 500,000 distinct CDR3 sequences; 16% were seen once. These sequences were also reported in another study, on T cells in Graves' hyperthyroidism and ophthalmopathy.

The material sequenced was peripheral blood mononuclear cells (PBMCs), taken at new diagnosis, from a patient treated with antithyroid drugs. The source of these receptors is a woman aged 18-29 years with Graves disease.

The chain joins TRBV27 to TRBJ2-1; 8 bases align to TRBD2. The CDR3 is made up of 15 amino acids. The V segment lost 4 bases and the J segment 1 base; nucleotides outside the gene matches: 3. Germline lookup yields CDR1 MNHEY and CDR2 SMNVEV (reference sequence). The CDR3 region is CASSSGTRSYNEQFF. Written as DNA, the CDR3 is TGTGCCAGCAGTTCCGGGACTAGATCCTACAATGAGCAGTTCTTC.

This chain uses TRBV18 with TRBJ2-1; TRBD1 aligns across 7 bases. Per germline, CDR1 KGHSH and CDR2 LQKENI. The ends lost 3 bases at V and 2 bases at J; junction bases unmatched: 4. This CDR3 comprises 15 residues. Written as DNA, the CDR3 is TGTGCCAGCTCACCGGACAGGCAAGCCTACAATGAGCAGTTCTTC. Protein sequence: CASSPDRQAYNEQFF.

This clonotype was observed at least ten times. The chain links TRBV5-1 to TRBJ2-7; D unresolved. Trimming stripped 5 bases from V and 7 bases from J, with 16 bases between. Germline lookup yields CDR1 SGHRS and CDR2 YFSETQ. This CDR3 spans 13 amino acids. For the CDR3, the DNA is TGCGCCAGCAGTTCCGGCGGTTCGTGGGAGCAGTACTTC. It yields the protein CASSSGGSWEQYF. Combining the CDR3 with reference TRBV5-1 and TRBJ2-7 gives the whole variable domain KAGVTQTPRYLIKTRGQQVTLSCSPISGHRSVSWYQQTPGQGLQFLFEYFSETQRNKGNFPGRFSGRQFSNSRSEMNVSTLELGDSALYLCASSSGGSWEQYFGPGTRLTVT.

The genes are TRBV10-1 and TRBJ2-3; 7 bases line up with TRBD1. The J segment lost 1 base and the V segment lost 0 bases, leaving 4 bases of the junction unmatched. The length of the CDR3 is 16 residues. CDR1 is WNHNN, CDR2 SYGVQD, per germline (reference sequence). The CDR3 reads CASSESLGQGTDTQYF. The CDR3 coding sequence is TGCGCCAGCAGTGAGTCCCTCGGACAGGGCACAGATACGCAGTATTTT.

This clonotype was seen repeatedly, ten times or more. This rearrangement joins TRBV19 to TRBJ1-1; TRBD1 might be the D (6 bases). CDR3 length: 22 residues. Per germline, CDR1 LNHDA and CDR2 SQIVND (reference sequence). Trimming removed 0 bases at V and 0 bases at J, with 29 bases between. The CDR3 here is CASSIDPRRITGRGSMNTEAFF. The CDR3 coding sequence is TGTGCCAGTAGTATAGACCCTAGACGTATTACAGGGAGAGGATCTATGAACACTGAAGCTTTCTTT.

The gene calls are TRBV6-1 and TRBJ1-1; 7 nucleotides line up with TRBD1. This CDR3 region has 13 residues. J lost 4 bases, V lost 6 bases, and 5 bases had no gene match. Per the germline V gene, CDR1 is MNHNS and CDR2 is SASEGT. This chain's CDR3 is CASRKGGITEAFF. The CDR3 DNA is TGTGCCAGCAGGAAAGGGGGCATCACTGAAGCTTTCTTT.

Ten or more counts support this clonotype. V is TRBV28 and J is TRBJ2-3; possible D gene TRBD1, 7 bases. Trimming shortened V by 5 bases and J by 2 bases, and 23 bases separated the two germline ends. CDR1 and CDR2 (germline): MDHEN, SYDVKM. CDR3 length equals 18 residues. This CDR3 is CASSPQGDSRRDTDTQYF. Here the CDR3 DNA reads TGTGCCAGCAGTCCCCAGGGGGACTCAAGAAGGGACACAGATACGCAGTATTTT. Using reference TRBV28 and TRBJ2-3 for the parts outside the CDR3, the full variable domain is DVKVTQSSRYLVKRTGEKVFLECVQDMDHENMFWYRQDPGLGLRLIYFSYDVKMKEKGDIPEGYSVSREKKERFSLILESASTNQTSMYLCASSPQGDSRRDTDTQYFGPGTRLTVL.

The rearrangement links TRBV24-1 to TRBJ2-6; D may be TRBD2 (5 bases). The ends were cut back, 6 bases at V and 0 bases at J, with 8 bases in the middle. Germline CDR1 reads KGHDR; CDR2 reads SFDVKD. The CDR3 runs to 15 residues. The CDR3 region is CATSSGSSGANVLTF. In DNA form, the CDR3 reads TGTGCCACCAGTTCGGGGTCCTCTGGGGCCAACGTCCTGACTTTC.

In this sample, this clonotype turned up many times. The chain couples TRBV12-3 or TRBV12-4 to TRBJ2-1; tentative D call: TRBD2 (6 bases). With 3 bases removed from V and 7 bases from J, the gap between germline ends came to 13 bases. The CDR3 length is 14 residues. The CDR3 nucleotides are TGTGCCAGCAGTTTCCTCGGGAGCTGGAATGAGCAGTTCTTC. Encoded protein: CASSFLGSWNEQFF.